Listed here are 10 T cell receptor beta chains from one sample, sequenced in a study of lymphopenia after photon versus proton radiotherapy. Measured with immunoSEQ multiplex PCR; TCRdb has only the in-frame clones, and not every one. Of 53,000 or so clones in the sample, around 83% are singletons; the top ten hold less than 30%. This specimen was peripheral blood, taken from a patient treated with photon-based radiotherapy. The receptors originated from a man aged 50 to 60 with gastric cancer.

The chain carries TRBV9 and TRBJ1-1, with D possibly TRBD1 on 5 matching bases. V gave up 0 bases and J gave up 6 bases, with 12 bases separating them. The length of the CDR3 is 14 residues. Germline values: CDR1 SGDLS, CDR2 YYNGEE. The CDR3 sequence is CASSVVRAGAEAFF. The CDR3 DNA sequence: TGTGCCAGCAGCGTAGTCAGGGCGGGTGCTGAAGCTTTCTTT.

This clone showed up just once. The chain links TRBV9 to TRBJ2-1, with D possibly matching TRBD2 (6 bases). The CDR3 has 16 residues. Trimming left V 4 bases short and J 10 bases short, with 24 bases between. Germline CDR1 reads SGDLS; CDR2 reads YYNGEE. CDR3 sequence: CASSLRLDPTTSEQFF. The CDR3 DNA reads TGTGCCAGCAGCTTACGACTAGATCCTACAACAAGCGAGCAGTTCTTC. Combining the CDR3 with reference TRBV9 and TRBJ2-1 gives the whole variable domain DSGVTQTPKHLITATGQRVTLRCSPRSGDLSVYWYQQSLDQGLQFLIQYYNGEERAKGNILERFSAQQFPDLHSELNLSSLELGDSALYFCASSLRLDPTTSEQFFGPGTRLTVL.

The CDR3 loop is CASSLKQGLVVAGELFF. CDR3 nucleotide sequence: TGTGCCAGCAGCTTAAAACAGGGGTTGGTGGTTGCCGGGGAGCTGTTTTTT. The chain carries TRBV7-8 and TRBJ2-2; 7 nucleotides line up with TRBD1. The germline CDR1 and CDR2 sequences are SGHVS and FQNEAQ. J lost 6 bases, V lost 2 bases, and 12 bases had no gene match. This CDR3 contains 17 residues.

The chain employs TRBV7-1 and TRBJ2-1; D not certain. TRBV7-1 belongs to the ORF category, with a function that is uncertain. This CDR3 spans 15 amino acids. The V and J ends lost 4 bases and 0 bases respectively, with 10 bases between them. CDR3 region: CASSLTLSSYNEQFF. CDR3 sequence (DNA): TGTGCCAGCAGCTTAACCCTGAGCTCCTACAATGAGCAGTTCTTC.

J is TRBJ1-2 and V is TRBV28; 8 nucleotides align to TRBD1. The CDR3 contains 15 residues. V gave up 0 bases and J gave up 8 bases; unmatched junction bases: 8. Germline values: CDR1 MDHEN, CDR2 SYDVKM. The DNA of the CDR3 is TGTGCCAGCAGTTTATGGTCGGACAGGGAGGGAGGCTACACCTTC. Protein product: CASSLWSDREGGYTF.

The CDR3 sequence: CASRRTGGGNTIYF. The DNA of the CDR3 is TGTGCCAGCAGGCGGACAGGAGGTGGAAACACCATATATTTT. The chain links TRBV28 to TRBJ1-3; the match to TRBD1 covers 7 bases. CDR3 size: 14 residues. Germline V gene data show CDR1 as MDHEN and CDR2 as SYDVKM. Trimming cost V 6 bases and J 3 bases; bases outside gene matches: 5.

The chain employs TRBV7-9 and TRBJ1-2, with D hard to call. Germline values: CDR1 SEHNR, CDR2 FQNEAQ (reference sequence). There are 15 residues in the CDR3. The V end lost 3 bases, the J end lost 2 bases, and 13 bases lay between the germline ends. The CDR3 nucleotides read TGTGCCAGCAGCTTTTATCCAGACCTAAACTATGGCTACACCTTC. This codes for CASSFYPDLNYGYTF.

The CDR3 loop is CAWSARGGRGEKLFF. The CDR3 coding sequence is TGTGCCTGGAGTGCCCGGGGAGGGCGAGGGGAAAAACTGTTTTTT. The chain is built from TRBV30 and TRBJ1-4; D is unresolved. The CDR3 loop spans 15 amino acids. Looked up from germline, CDR1 is GTSNPN and CDR2 is SVGIG (reference sequence). Trimming left V 1 base short and J 8 bases short, with 17 bases between. The full variable domain, in which reference TRBV30 and TRBJ1-4 provide the parts outside the CDR3, is SQTIHQWPATLVQPVGSPLSLECTVEGTSNPNLYWYRQAAGRGLQLLFYSVGIGQISSEVPQNLSASRPQDRQFILSSKKLLLSDSGFYLCAWSARGGRGEKLFFGSGTQLSVL.

The chain uses TRBV5-1 and TRBJ2-1; the match to TRBD2 covers 10 bases. The CDR3 is made up of 18 amino acids. V shed 3 bases, J shed 5 bases, and the junction held 14 bases outside the gene matches. Germline assignment: CDR1 SGHRS and CDR2 YFSETQ. The CDR3 region has the DNA TGCGCCAGCAGCTACACACCTAGCGGGAGTTCCGGGAACAATGAGCAGTTCTTC. Encoded protein: CASSYTPSGSSGNNEQFF.

This sequence joins TRBV18 and TRBJ2-5, with unresolved D. Germline CDR1 KGHSH, CDR2 LQKENI. The ends were cut back, 2 bases at V and 1 base at J, with 5 bases in the middle. The CDR3 covers 13 residues. DNA of the CDR3: TGTGCCAGCTCACCAGGATCCCAAGAGACCCAGTACTTC. This sequence encodes CASSPGSQETQYF.